The present T cell receptor (beta chain) was sequenced within a study of OX40 agonist ivuxolimab in advanced cancers. Study details: The study gave patients intravenous ivuxolimab at 0.01 to 10 mg/kg every 2 weeks. Study-wide results and caveats: Averaging showed that CD8+ T cells had more expanded clones than CD4+ did.

In the case of this clone: Its antigen is not identified.

The CDR3 is made up of 13 amino acids. Germline values: CDR1 GTSNPN, CDR2 SVGIG (reference sequence). V gave up 4 bases and J gave up 6 bases; unmatched junction bases: 5. Assay used: immunoSEQ multiplex PCR; TCRdb lists only in-frame clones, some missing. Here the sample spans around 100,000 clones, 90% being singletons. The chain employs TRBV30 and TRBJ2-7, with 11 bases aligning to TRBD2. This TCR was recovered from an adult with an advanced solid tumor such as melanoma, head and neck, liver or kidney cancer. The specimen was CD4+ or CD8+ T cells sorted from blood, collected in a trial of the OX40 agonist ivuxolimab. The CDR3 protein is CAWNSGRAREQYF. The CDR3 DNA follows: TGTGCCTGGAATAGCGGGAGGGCCCGCGAGCAGTACTTC.